The 8 T cell receptor beta chains presented below share a single source sample, sequenced in a study of blood T cell repertoires in COVID-19. Sequenced by immunoSEQ multiplex PCR; TCRdb stores in-frame clones only, minus some. The sample contains roughly 300,000 clones, around 87% of which appear only once. Input material: PBMCs or T cells enriched from blood (not recorded which). The receptors were sampled from a woman in her twenties or thirties who had recovered from COVID-19.

The chain has TRBV19 and TRBJ2-7; D is possibly TRBD2 (5 bases). The germline V gene has CDR1 LNHDA and CDR2 SQIVND (reference sequence). V was pared by 5 bases and J by 0 bases, with 17 bases between. The CDR3 spans 16 residues. CDR3 nucleotide sequence: TGTGCCAGTAGTCCGGCCCGGTGGGGAGTCTCCTACGAGCAGTACTTC. Translating gives CASSPARWGVSYEQYF.

V and J are TRBV19 and TRBJ1-5; maybe TRBD1 (5 bases). Trimming took 2 bases from V and 4 from J, leaving 12 bases between them. Germline CDR1 and CDR2: LNHDA and SQIVND (reference sequence). The CDR3 loop spans 15 amino acids. In nucleotides, the CDR3 is TGTGCCAGTAGTATACGGGGGACTGCAAATCAGCCCCAGCATTTT. Translating it yields CASSIRGTANQPQHF.

CDR3 DNA sequence: TGTGCCAGCAGCTTAGGGGGGAGACAGGGACCGAGAGGGAACACTGAAGCTTTCTTT. Its protein is CASSLGGRQGPRGNTEAFF. The chain links TRBV7-9 to TRBJ1-1; 7 nucleotides match TRBD1. This CDR3 is built from 19 residues. V lost 1 base, J lost 1 base, and 15 bases stayed unmatched. Germline V gives CDR1 SEHNR, CDR2 FQNEAQ (reference sequence).

The chain employs TRBV29-1 and TRBJ2-7, with 9 bases matching TRBD1. The CDR3 runs 19 residues. The V gene's germline CDR1 is SQVTM and CDR2 ANQGSEA. In DNA form, the CDR3 reads TGCAGACCCCCCCGGTATAGGGACAGGGCCCCTATAACCTCCTACGAGCAGTACTTC. Its protein product is CRPPRYRDRAPITSYEQYF.

The rearrangement uses TRBV4-2 and TRBJ2-5, with D tentatively TRBD2 (5 bases). The CDR3 totals 16 residues. V was pared by 3 bases and J by 2 bases, with 16 bases between. The V gene's germline CDR1 is LGHNA and CDR2 YNFKEQ. In DNA, the CDR3 is TGTGCCAGCAGCCAGTTGGTCAGCGGCCCACAAGAGACCCAGTACTTC. This translates into CASSQLVSGPQETQYF.

This clone is a singleton in its sample. This chain joins TRBV7-9 and TRBJ1-6; D call uncertain. With 4 bases removed from V and 7 bases from J, the gap between germline ends came to 11 bases. CDR1 is SEHNR and CDR2 is FQNEAQ in the germline V gene (reference sequence). The CDR3 loop spans 14 amino acids. CDR3 nucleotide sequence: TGTGCCAGCAGCTGGGCCGGAGGAAATTCACCCCTCCACTTT. Residues: CASSWAGGNSPLHF.

CDR3 sequence: CAISAGIMITEAFF. CDR3 nucleotides: TGTGCCATCAGCGCCGGGATAATGATCACTGAAGCTTTCTTT. This chain uses TRBV10-3 with TRBJ1-1; no definite D call. Deletions cut 6 bases from V and 4 bases from J, with 15 bases between. CDR3 size: 14 residues. Germline V CDR1 and CDR2: ENHRY, SYGVKD.

Here the CDR3 DNA reads TGTGCCAGCAGCTTATCGGGCACTGAAGCTTTCTTT. Amino acid sequence: CASSLSGTEAFF. The J gene is TRBJ1-1, the V gene TRBV7-6; D call uncertain. V was cut by 2 bases and J by 4 bases, with 5 bases left in between. Germline V gene data show CDR1 as SGHVS and CDR2 as FNYEAQ. This CDR3 contains 12 residues. The entire variable domain, with the rest obtained from reference TRBV7-6 and TRBJ1-1, is as follows: GAGVSQSPRYKVTKRGQDVALRCDPISGHVSLYWYRQALGQGPEFLTYFNYEAQQDKSGLPNDRFSAERPEGSISTLTIQRTEQRDSAMYRCASSLSGTEAFFGQGTRLTVV.